The 31 T cell receptor beta chains below all came from one sample that was sequenced in a study of T cell repertoires in cytomegalovirus infection (dated by TCRdb to the late 2010s). The antigens of these receptors remain unknown. Per the publication, the treatment or condition label means: in vitro stimulation with specific CMV peptide epitopes to enrich CMV-specific T cells. Sequencing used an Illumina HiSeq 1500. TCRdb itself trimmed the public reads at Q25 with fastp, ran MiXCR and retained productive beta chains. Identical CDR3 protein sequences are pooled into one entry, listed with their most common genes and DNA. The sample table contains roughly 700,000 distinct CDR3 sequences; only one count was recorded for roughly 33% of them. Jointly, the top ten make up 18% of the sample. The source material was cultured PBMCs, sampled from culture after CMV antigen stimulation. These receptors all come from a human donor in good health (CMV status not recorded). Some clones in this sample may be carry-over from other donors' samples.

The chain is built from TRBV6-2 or TRBV6-3 and TRBJ1-2; D remains unclear. Germline-derived CDR1 and CDR2 are MNHEY and SVGEGT. This CDR3 comprises 13 residues. The V end was cut by 6 bases, the J end by 2 bases, with 10 bases between. The CDR3, as DNA: TGTGCCAGCAGCTTGAGATCAAACTATGGCTACACCTTC. Residues: CASSLRSNYGYTF.

The rearrangement uses TRBV7-6 and TRBJ2-1; 9 bases are a match to TRBD2. J gave up 10 bases and V 3 bases, and 7 bases lay outside the gene matches. This CDR3 is 14 amino acids long. The V gene's germline CDR1 is SGHVS and CDR2 FNYEAQ. The CDR3 DNA reads as TGTGCCAGCAGCTTGGTGCGGGAGGGGCGAGAGCAGTTCTTC. Protein: CASSLVREGREQFF.

The V and J genes are TRBV19 and TRBJ2-1; D may be TRBD1 or TRBD2 (5 bases each). V lost 1 base and J 6 bases, leaving 13 bases between the germline ends. CDR1 is LNHDA, CDR2 SQIVND, per germline (reference sequence). The CDR3 consists of 15 residues. As DNA, the CDR3 is TGTGCCAGTAGTATAGTCCAGGGCCTAGCCAATGAGCAGTTCTTC. This sequence encodes CASSIVQGLANEQFF.

Only a few counts were recorded for this clonotype. This chain joins TRBV7-2 and TRBJ2-3; no definite D call. Trimming cost V 3 bases and J 4 bases, with 14 bases left between them. The length of the CDR3 is 15 residues. CDR1 and CDR2 (germline): SGHTA, FQGNSA. The CDR3 DNA is TGTGCCAGCAGCTTGACCACCTACACGGCAGATACGCAGTATTTT. It encodes CASSLTTYTADTQYF.

The chain uses TRBV12-3 or TRBV12-4 and TRBJ2-7, with TRBD1 matching 7 bases. The length of the CDR3 is 17 residues. With 1 base clipped from V and 7 bases from J, the junction kept 16 bases outside the gene matches. CDR3 DNA: TGTGCCAGCAGTTTAGTGGACTGGGACAGCCACCCCGGGGAGCAGTACTTC. Translating it yields CASSLVDWDSHPGEQYF.

The table lists this clonotype with a few counts. V gene TRBV6-2 or TRBV6-3 combines with J gene TRBJ2-1; weak D call: TRBD2 (5 bases). The CDR3 extends over 17 amino acids. Germline CDR1 reads MNHEY; CDR2 reads SVGEGT. V was shortened by 4 bases and J by 2 bases, with 18 bases between the two germline ends. For the CDR3, the DNA is TGTGCCAGCAGTTTCACAGCGTTTGGAGGCGCCTACAATGAGCAGTTCTTC. This gives the protein CASSFTAFGGAYNEQFF.

This sequence joins TRBV20-1 and TRBJ2-5, with 7 nucleotides matching TRBD2. This CDR3 region has 14 residues. The junction had 3 bases not matched to a gene; V was cut back by 0 bases and J by 2 bases. Germline V CDR1 and CDR2: DFQATT, SNEGSKA (reference sequence). CDR3 amino acids: CSARDRSGQETQYF. In nucleotides, the CDR3 is TGCAGTGCTAGAGATCGTAGCGGGCAAGAGACCCAGTACTTC.

This chain uses TRBV7-9 with TRBJ1-2, with D maybe TRBD1 (5 bases). CDR3 size: 14 residues. Germline V gene sequence: CDR1 SEHNR, CDR2 FQNEAQ (reference sequence). With 2 bases removed from V and 6 bases from J, the gap between germline ends came to 13 bases. This chain's CDR3 is CASSLSRDYHGYTF. In DNA form, the CDR3 reads TGTGCCAGCAGCTTATCCAGGGACTATCATGGCTACACCTTC.

This clonotype turned up a few times. The J gene is TRBJ2-1, the V gene TRBV12-3 or TRBV12-4; 8 bases are a match to TRBD2. The CDR3 runs 16 residues. The V gene end was trimmed by 4 bases and the J gene end by 8 bases; junction bases not matched to a gene: 13. The CDR3 region has the DNA TGTGCCAGCAGTTACCAGCGGGGGCCTACCGTCGATGAGCAGTTCTTC. Translating gives CASSYQRGPTVDEQFF.

The chain employs TRBV25-1 and TRBJ2-7; 8 positions agree with TRBD1. The CDR3 is 14 amino acids. The V gene's germline CDR1 is MGHDK and CDR2 SYGVNS. J was trimmed by 4 bases and V by 2 bases; bases with no gene match: 4. The CDR3 coding sequence is TGTGCCAGCAGTGAACTCGGACAGGGATACGAGCAGTACTTC. Its translation: CASSELGQGYEQYF.

This chain connects TRBV6-1 to TRBJ2-7; D call uncertain. CDR3 size: 13 residues. Trimming shortened V by 6 bases and J by 2 bases, and 11 bases separated the two germline ends. Germline loops: CDR1 MNHNS, CDR2 SASEGT. In DNA form, the CDR3 reads TGTGCCAGCAGGGGTGGCTTTCCCTACGAGCAGTACTTC. It specifies CASRGGFPYEQYF.

The rearrangement links TRBV4-1 to TRBJ2-7; the D gene is possibly TRBD1 (5 bases). V lost 3 bases and J lost 2, with 17 bases in between. Germline loops: CDR1 MGHRA, CDR2 YSYEKL. The CDR3 length is 16 residues. The CDR3 DNA reads as TGCGCCAGCAGCCACCCCATGGGGCCCAAGGCCTACGAGCAGTACTTC. It is translated as CASSHPMGPKAYEQYF.

The table lists this clonotype with a few counts. The V call is TRBV25-1, the J call TRBJ1-2, with TRBD1 matching over 9 bases. CDR1 is MGHDK, CDR2 SYGVNS, per germline. This CDR3 spans 15 amino acids. Germline trimming cut 5 bases from V and 2 bases from J; bases unmatched to any gene: 6. The CDR3 reads CASSKSTGGNYGYTF. The CDR3 DNA reads TGTGCCAGCAGTAAATCGACAGGGGGAAACTATGGCTACACCTTC.

The V call is TRBV20-1, the J call TRBJ1-6, with D maybe TRBD1 (5 bases). The CDR3 extends over 12 amino acids. V was trimmed by 3 bases and J by 10 bases, leaving 10 bases between them. Germline V lookup: CDR1 DFQATT, CDR2 SNEGSKA (reference sequence). The CDR3 loop reads CSARTGGSPLHF. The CDR3 DNA is TGCAGTGCTAGGACTGGGGGATCACCCCTCCACTTT.

This clonotype is a singleton in its sample. This rearrangement joins TRBV20-1 to TRBJ2-3; either TRBD1 or TRBD2 may supply D (5 bases each). The ends were cut back, 0 bases at V and 6 bases at J, with 16 bases in the middle. The length of the CDR3 is 15 residues. Germline V gene sequence: CDR1 DFQATT, CDR2 SNEGSKA (reference sequence). CDR3 sequence: CSARDSTGATDTQYF. Written as DNA, the CDR3 is TGCAGTGCTAGAGATTCAACCGGGGCCACGGATACGCAGTATTTT.

The chain couples TRBV5-5 to TRBJ2-3; unclear D gene. There are 12 residues in the CDR3. Germline lookup yields CDR1 SGHKS and CDR2 YYEKEE (reference sequence). Trimming took off 4 bases at V and 3 bases at J, with 6 bases between the two ends. The chain's CDR3 is CASSRWTDTQYF. CDR3 nucleotide sequence: TGTGCCAGCAGCCGCTGGACAGATACGCAGTATTTT.

This clonotype has more than one count but fewer than ten. J is TRBJ2-7 and V is TRBV7-2; D could derive from TRBD1 or TRBD2 (6 bases each). The CDR3 totals 13 residues. Trimming removed 1 base from V and 5 bases from J, with 9 bases in between. The germline gives CDR1 SGHTA, CDR2 FQGNSA. CDR3 sequence: CASSLEGEDEQYF. CDR3 DNA sequence: TGTGCCAGCAGCTTAGAGGGGGAGGACGAGCAGTACTTC.

This rearrangement joins TRBV12-5 to TRBJ2-1; TRBD2 matches at 7 bases. J lost 5 bases, V lost 4 bases, and 11 bases had no gene match. The CDR3 runs 16 residues. Germline lookup yields CDR1 LGHNT and CDR2 FRNRAP. CDR3 sequence (DNA): TGTGCTAGTGGTTCCCCAAACGGGGGAGGGGACAATGAGCAGTTCTTC. The encoded protein is CASGSPNGGGDNEQFF.

This clonotype has more than one count but fewer than ten. V and J are TRBV20-1 and TRBJ2-5; no clear D gene. The CDR3 loop spans 13 amino acids. V shed 3 bases and J shed 9 bases, with 17 bases lying between them. Germline CDR1 DFQATT, CDR2 SNEGSKA (reference sequence). CDR3 bases: TGCAGTGCTAGCAGTGGCCCCCAAGTAGCCCAGTACTTC. This codes for CSASSGPQVAQYF.

This clonotype was detected once. The chain joins TRBV5-4 to TRBJ2-5; D unclear. This CDR3 region has 13 residues. The germline gives CDR1 SGHNT, CDR2 YYREEE (reference sequence). Between the trimmed V and J ends, which lost 2 bases and 5 bases, there was a span of 10 bases. The CDR3 loop is CASSLASSETQYF. CDR3 nucleotides: TGTGCCAGCAGCTTAGCTAGTTCGGAGACCCAGTACTTC.

This clonotype has at least ten counts. V is TRBV7-8 and J is TRBJ2-3, with TRBD1 identical over 8 bases. Germline V gene sequence: CDR1 SGHVS, CDR2 FQNEAQ. This CDR3 comprises 19 residues. J gave up 4 bases and V 3 bases, and 18 bases lay outside the gene matches. The chain's CDR3 is CASSFNAERDRFISDTQYF. In DNA form, the CDR3 reads TGTGCCAGCAGCTTTAATGCGGAACGGGACAGGTTTATTTCAGATACGCAGTATTTT.

The V and J genes are TRBV27 and TRBJ2-3; D possibly uses TRBD1 or TRBD2 (5 bases each). V lost 10 bases and J 0 bases, leaving 20 bases between the germline ends. Per the germline V gene, CDR1 is MNHEY and CDR2 is SMNVEV (reference sequence). This CDR3 region has 16 residues. The CDR3 loop reads CATGEGESWSTDTQYF. CDR3 coding DNA: TGTGCCACCGGGGAAGGGGAGAGCTGGAGCACAGATACGCAGTATTTT.

The sample holds many counts of this clonotype. The rearrangement uses TRBV7-2 and TRBJ1-2; D is unclear. V lost 1 base to trimming and J lost 5 bases, with 11 bases between them. Germline-derived CDR1 and CDR2 are SGHTA and FQGNSA. The CDR3 spans 14 residues. CDR3 nucleotide sequence: TGTGCCAGCAGCTTAGGGGCCCTTACATATGGCTACACCTTC. Encoded protein: CASSLGALTYGYTF.

The genes are TRBV20-1 and TRBJ2-1, with a weak D call TRBD1 (6 bases). The germline V gene encodes CDR1 DFQATT and CDR2 SNEGSKA (reference sequence). V dropped 0 bases and J dropped 4 bases, with 13 bases sitting between them. This CDR3 contains 15 residues. The CDR3 bases are TGCAGTGCTAGAGATCGGGTGGGGGCATACAATGAGCAGTTCTTC. Translating gives CSARDRVGAYNEQFF.

This clonotype has more than one count but fewer than ten. The gene calls are TRBV2 and TRBJ2-6, with 8 positions matching TRBD2. Looked up from germline, CDR1 is SNHLY and CDR2 is FYNNEI. The CDR3 loop spans 15 amino acids. With 6 bases clipped from V and 1 base from J, the junction kept 2 bases outside the gene matches. The CDR3 loop is CASSGGGSGANVLTF. As DNA, the CDR3 is TGTGCCAGCAGCGGGGGGGGGTCTGGGGCCAACGTCCTGACTTTC.

The chain couples TRBV4-2 to TRBJ1-5, with a possible D match to TRBD1 (6 bases). Trimming removed 0 bases from V and 2 bases from J, with 11 bases in between. The CDR3 runs to 16 residues. Germline V lookup: CDR1 LGHNA, CDR2 YNFKEQ. The CDR3 DNA follows: TGTGCCAGCAGCCAAGAATCGCAGGGGCGCAATCAGCCCCAGCATTTT. Amino acid sequence: CASSQESQGRNQPQHF.

The sample holds a few counts of this clonotype. The DNA of the CDR3 is TGTGCCAGCAGCCAAGCTCAAAGGGCCGGGTACCAAGAGACCCAGTACTTC. Its protein product is CASSQAQRAGYQETQYF. This chain connects TRBV4-2 to TRBJ2-5; D gene unclear. This CDR3 spans 17 amino acids. V lost 1 base and J 0 bases, leaving 15 bases between the germline ends. CDR1 is LGHNA and CDR2 is YNFKEQ in the germline V gene.

This chain links TRBV11-2 with TRBJ2-1, with D perhaps matching TRBD2 (5 bases). V was trimmed by 3 bases and J by 2 bases, leaving 17 bases between them. The CDR3 is made up of 17 amino acids. Germline V lookup: CDR1 SGHAT, CDR2 FQNNGV. The CDR3 is CASSFGRVAEPYNEQFF. CDR3 DNA: TGTGCCAGCAGCTTCGGGCGGGTCGCGGAGCCCTACAATGAGCAGTTCTTC.

This clonotype was detected a few times. This chain uses TRBV28 with TRBJ2-3; TRBD1 matches at 8 bases. The CDR3 loop spans 14 amino acids. Germline CDR1 MDHEN, CDR2 SYDVKM. With 6 bases clipped from V and 5 bases from J, the junction kept 7 bases outside the gene matches. For the CDR3, the DNA is TGTGCCAGCAGGGCGACAGGGGTTGGAGATACGCAGTATTTT. This translates into CASRATGVGDTQYF.

V gene TRBV28 combines with J gene TRBJ2-7; D not certain. Germline CDR1 MDHEN, CDR2 SYDVKM. CDR3 size: 15 residues. Trimming pared 5 bases from V and 6 bases from J, leaving 20 bases between. DNA for the CDR3: TGTGCCAGCAGTCCCCCGGGTGGCACAGCTGCCGAGCAGTACTTC. Translated, it gives CASSPPGGTAAEQYF.

The CDR3 reads CASRQGSDEQYF. The DNA for the CDR3 is TGCGCCAGTCGACAGGGGTCGGACGAGCAGTACTTC. This chain connects TRBV5-1 to TRBJ2-7; 8 bases map to TRBD1. V shed 8 bases, J shed 5 bases, and the junction held 6 bases outside the gene matches. Germline-derived CDR1 and CDR2 are SGHRS and YFSETQ. This CDR3 has 12 amino acids.